These 25 T cell receptor beta chains came from one sample sequenced in a study of Ad26.COV2.S vaccination and SARS-CoV-2 variants (dated by TCRdb to the early 2020s). The treatment or condition label corresponds to: approximately 18 received Ad26.COV2.S at low or high dose, single or two shots; 5 received placebo; per-sample allocation not given. For vaccine and placebo recipients, the sequenced repertoires came from samples collected on day 63 after the first injection. The receptor library was made with the immunoSEQ multiplex PCR assay. Entries here come from immuneACCESS through TCRdb and include only in-frame sequences with V and J called. Some clones fail to appear in such tables; in the studies checked, an unresolved V gene covers under half of the shortfall, and the cause of the remainder is unknown. The sample table lists some 370,000 clones, roughly four fifths of them with a count of one. Clones ranked in the top ten supply almost 7.5% of the sample.

Source: peripheral blood, taken in a trial of Ad26.COV2.S vaccine versus placebo. The receptors were gathered from a person aged 18 to 65 who received the Ad26.COV2.S COVID-19 vaccine or a placebo.

The rearrangement uses TRBV14 and TRBJ2-7; no clear D. Germline V gene data show CDR1 as SGHDN and CDR2 as FVKESK. V was pared by 4 bases and J by 6 bases, with 16 bases between. The CDR3 length is 14 residues. As DNA, the CDR3 is TGTGCCAGCAGCCTGGGGTCGGGCTTAGGCGAGCAGTACTTC. Its translation: CASSLGSGLGEQYF.

CDR3 region: CASSTGPGIFDYTF. CDR3 nucleotides: TGTGCCAGCAGTACAGGGCCGGGGATATTCGACTACACCTTC. The chain couples TRBV6-4 to TRBJ1-2; the D gene is possibly TRBD1 (6 bases). V was pared by 5 bases and J by 10 bases, with 20 bases between. Germline V lookup: CDR1 MRHNA, CDR2 SNTAGT. The CDR3 contains 14 residues.

This clone was seen a single time. The chain recombines TRBV6-6 with TRBJ2-7; D not resolved. V shed 3 bases and J shed 1 base, with 13 bases lying between them. The CDR3 runs 15 residues. The V gene's germline CDR1 is MNHNY and CDR2 SVGAGI (reference sequence). In DNA form, the CDR3 reads TGTGCCAGCAGTTATGGCGGCGCGGAATCCTACGAGCAGTACTTC. Protein product: CASSYGGAESYEQYF.

A note on this clone: Other DNA sequences in this sample translate to the same CDR3. The chain recombines TRBV4-2 with TRBJ2-7, with D uncertain. With 3 bases removed from V and 4 bases from J, the gap between germline ends came to 7 bases. The germline V gene has CDR1 LGHNA and CDR2 YNFKEQ. The CDR3 covers 12 residues. CDR3 loop: CASSQEGYEQYF. The CDR3 DNA sequence: TGTGCCAGCAGCCAGGAAGGATACGAGCAGTACTTC.

The chain employs TRBV7-9 and TRBJ1-4; no reliable D call. The CDR3 is 14 amino acids. Trimming took 5 bases from V and 3 from J, leaving 10 bases between them. Germline CDR1 and CDR2: SEHNR and FQNEAQ (reference sequence). DNA for the CDR3: TGTGCCAGCAGCCCGGATGGGGCTAATGAAAAACTGTTTTTT. Encoded protein: CASSPDGANEKLFF. Full variable domain (missing parts from reference TRBV7-9 and TRBJ1-4): DTGVSQNPRHKITKRGQNVTFRCDPISEHNRLYWYRQTLGQGPEFLTYFQNEAQLEKSRLLSDRFSAERPKGSFSTLEIQRTEQGDSAMYLCASSPDGANEKLFFGSGTQLSVL.

The V call is TRBV9, the J call TRBJ2-2; 8 nucleotides align to TRBD1. In germline, CDR1 is SGDLS, CDR2 YYNGEE. The CDR3 has 15 amino acids. The V gene end was trimmed by 1 base and the J gene end by 5 bases; junction bases not matched to a gene: 4. CDR3 amino acids: CASSVQGAGTGELFF. CDR3 coding DNA: TGTGCCAGCAGCGTACAGGGGGCCGGGACCGGGGAGCTGTTTTTT.

A remark on this clone: The identical CDR3 is also encoded by other nucleotide sequences in the sample. The V gene is TRBV5-1, the J gene TRBJ2-2, with TRBD1 matching 10 bases. CDR1 is SGHRS and CDR2 is YFSETQ in the germline V gene. The CDR3 is 14 amino acids. Losses at the gene ends were 3 bases for V and 5 bases for J; bases not matched to a gene: 1. The CDR3 is CASSWGQGTGELFF. The CDR3 DNA sequence: TGCGCCAGCAGCTGGGGACAGGGGACCGGGGAGCTGTTTTTT.

The chain has TRBV27 and TRBJ2-7; D uncertain. The CDR3 runs 13 residues. V lost 2 bases, J lost 4 bases, and 9 bases lay in between. CDR1 and CDR2 from the germline V gene are MNHEY and SMNVEV (reference sequence). The CDR3 coding sequence is TGTGCCAGCAGTTTAGTCAGGTCGTACGAGCAGTACTTC. The encoded protein is CASSLVRSYEQYF.

The chain employs TRBV27 and TRBJ1-2; unclear D gene. From germline, CDR1 is MNHEY and CDR2 SMNVEV (reference sequence). The CDR3 length is 13 residues. Trimming cost V 3 bases and J 5 bases, with 10 bases left between them. CDR3 in amino acids: CASSFVGGYGYTF. The CDR3 nucleotides read TGTGCCAGCAGTTTTGTGGGAGGGTATGGCTACACCTTC.

The chain carries TRBV11-3 and TRBJ2-7; 9 bases line up with TRBD2. The germline gives CDR1 SGHNT, CDR2 YENEEA. The CDR3 covers 14 residues. The V and J ends lost 7 bases and 3 bases, in that order; junction bases with no gene match: 7. The CDR3, as DNA: TGTGCCAGCACCGGGGTTAGCGGGAGCTACGAGCAGTACTTC. Amino acid sequence: CASTGVSGSYEQYF.

This chain connects TRBV19 to TRBJ1-4, with 8 bases matching TRBD1. The CDR3 has 14 amino acids. Germline-derived CDR1 and CDR2 are LNHDA and SQIVND (reference sequence). The J segment lost 8 bases and the V segment lost 7 bases, leaving 9 bases of the junction unmatched. The CDR3, as DNA: TGTGCCAGTACCCCTAGCGGGACAGGAGAAAAACTGTTTTTT. Amino acid sequence: CASTPSGTGEKLFF. Full variable domain (missing parts from reference TRBV19 and TRBJ1-4): DGGITQSPKYLFRKEGQNVTLSCEQNLNHDAMYWYRQDPGQGLRLIYYSQIVNDFQKGDIAEGYSVSREKKESFPLTVTSAQKNPTAFYLCASTPSGTGEKLFFGSGTQLSVL.

This clone was counted a few times. The chain combines TRBV3-1 (or the pseudogene TRBV3-2) with TRBJ1-6, with 9 bases identical to TRBD1. V shed 2 bases, J shed 6 bases, and the junction held 2 bases outside the gene matches. The CDR3 loop spans 15 amino acids. Per germline, CDR1 LGHDT and CDR2 YNNKEL (reference sequence). CDR3 DNA sequence: TGTGCCAGCAGCCAAAAGGACAGGGGTAATTCACCCCTCCACTTT. Amino acids: CASSQKDRGNSPLHF.

This chain joins TRBV4-2 and TRBJ2-7; perhaps TRBD1 as D (6 bases). CDR3 length equals 16 residues. V lost 1 base to trimming and J lost 2 bases, with 15 bases between them. Germline V gene lookup returns CDR1 LGHNA and CDR2 YNFKEQ. DNA for the CDR3: TGTGCCAGCAGCCAAGTATCCCGCAGGGGAACCTACGAGCAGTACTTC. Protein sequence: CASSQVSRRGTYEQYF.

The V call is TRBV29-1, the J call TRBJ1-2; D gene uncertain. V was cut by 4 bases and J by 7 bases, with 10 bases left in between. Germline CDR1 reads SQVTM; CDR2 reads ANQGSEA. The CDR3 is 11 amino acids. The CDR3 reads CSVVVLGGYTF. The CDR3, as DNA: TGCAGCGTTGTAGTATTGGGTGGCTACACCTTC. The complete variable domain, with remaining parts taken from reference TRBV29-1 and TRBJ1-2, reads SAVISQKPSRDICQRGTSLTIQCQVDSQVTMMFWYRQQPGQSLTLIATANQGSEATYESGFVIDKFPISRPNLTFSTLTVSNMSPEDSSIYLCSVVVLGGYTFGSGTRLTVV.

Concerning this clone itself: The same CDR3 is also encoded by other DNA sequences in this sample. This chain uses TRBV18 with TRBJ1-1; a possible D gene is TRBD1 (5 bases). Per germline, CDR1 KGHSH and CDR2 LQKENI. This CDR3 has 12 residues. V lost 3 bases and J 8 bases, leaving 10 bases between the germline ends. The CDR3 sequence: CASSPRRTEAFF. The CDR3 DNA reads as TGTGCCAGCTCACCCCGACGGACAGAAGCTTTCTTT.

This sequence joins TRBV5-1 and TRBJ1-4; a weak D match, TRBD1 (5 bases). Trimming cost V 2 bases and J 7 bases, with 18 bases left between them. The CDR3 sequence is 16 residues long. Germline assignment: CDR1 SGHRS and CDR2 YFSETQ. CDR3 protein: CASSFEAEKRGEKLFF. The CDR3 DNA reads TGCGCCAGCAGCTTTGAGGCGGAAAAGAGGGGTGAAAAACTGTTTTTT. The variable domain in full, with the rest retrieved from reference TRBV5-1 and TRBJ1-4, is KAGVTQTPRYLIKTRGQQVTLSCSPISGHRSVSWYQQTPGQGLQFLFEYFSETQRNKGNFPGRFSGRQFSNSRSEMNVSTLELGDSALYLCASSFEAEKRGEKLFFGSGTQLSVL.

The chain has TRBV30 and TRBJ2-7, with a possible D match to TRBD1 (6 bases). The CDR3 loop spans 14 amino acids. With 1 base removed from V and 2 bases from J, the gap between germline ends came to 12 bases. The germline gives CDR1 GTSNPN, CDR2 SVGIG (reference sequence). The CDR3 loop reads CAWSDDRRTYEQYF. For the CDR3, the DNA is TGTGCCTGGAGTGATGACAGGCGAACCTACGAGCAGTACTTC.

Only one count was recorded for this clone. J is TRBJ2-2 and V is TRBV28; possibly TRBD2 for D (6 bases). Germline V gives CDR1 MDHEN, CDR2 SYDVKM. V was cut by 3 bases and J by 7 bases, with 9 bases left in between. This CDR3 is 13 amino acids long. In DNA form, the CDR3 reads TGTGCCAGCAGTTTTTCGGGGGTCGGGGAGCTGTTTTTT. Amino acids: CASSFSGVGELFF.

V gene TRBV18 combines with J gene TRBJ1-2, with D possibly being TRBD1 (6 bases). The CDR3 covers 15 residues. Trimming took 3 bases from V and 5 from J, leaving 16 bases between them. From germline, CDR1 is KGHSH and CDR2 LQKENI. This CDR3 reads CASSPPGGADYGYTF. CDR3 DNA: TGTGCCAGCTCACCCCCTGGGGGGGCGGATTATGGCTACACCTTC.

The rearrangement uses TRBV2 and TRBJ1-2; the D is unclear. Between the trimmed V and J ends, which lost 2 bases and 6 bases, there was a span of 4 bases. This CDR3 is 11 amino acids long. Germline V gene sequence: CDR1 SNHLY, CDR2 FYNNEI. This chain's CDR3 is CASSEQDGYTF. The CDR3 DNA reads TGTGCCAGCAGTGAACAGGATGGCTACACCTTC.

Worth noting for this clone: A junction boundary mismatches the germline segment, possibly from a read error. This chain links TRBV7-8 with TRBJ1-2; D call uncertain. The CDR3 loop spans 13 amino acids. Germline CDR1 and CDR2: SGHVS and FQNEAQ. CDR3 protein: CASSLGGSADWAW. The CDR3 bases are TGTGCCAGCAGCTTAGGAGGATCGGCGGATTGGGCTTGG. Combining the CDR3 with reference TRBV7-8 and TRBJ1-2 gives the whole variable domain GAGVSQSPRYKVAKRGQDVALRCDPISGHVSLFWYQQALGQGPEFLTYFQNEAQLDKSGLPSDRFFAERPEGSVSTLKIQRTQQEDSAVYLCASSLGGSADWAWGSGTRLTVV.

As regards this clone: A junction end diverges from the germline sequence, so it may reflect a read error. The chain couples TRBV6-1 to TRBJ1-2; D perhaps matches TRBD1 (5 bases). The CDR3 spans 13 residues. Germline V gives CDR1 MNHNS, CDR2 SASEGT. CDR3 region: CASTERGEDGYTF. The CDR3 nucleotides read TGTGCCAGCACTGAACGAGGGGAGGATGGCTACACCTTC.

Here the CDR3 reads CATSGPGTGLNEQFF. In nucleotides, the CDR3 is TGTGCCACCAGTGGCCCCGGGACAGGGCTCAATGAGCAGTTCTTC. The chain recombines TRBV24-1 with TRBJ2-1, with TRBD1 matching 9 bases. The V segment lost 5 bases and the J segment 6 bases; nucleotides outside the gene matches: 7. This CDR3 is built from 15 residues. Looked up from germline, CDR1 is KGHDR and CDR2 is SFDVKD.

V and J are TRBV10-2 and TRBJ1-2, with D tentatively TRBD1 (6 bases). CDR1 is WSHSY and CDR2 is SAAADI in the germline V gene. V dropped 4 bases and J dropped 2 bases, with 14 bases sitting between them. The CDR3 is 15 residues long. DNA of the CDR3: TGCGCCAGCAGTGTAACGGGGGCAGGCAACTATGGCTACACCTTC. It specifies CASSVTGAGNYGYTF.

This clone was seen only a few times. The gene calls are TRBV5-6 and TRBJ2-1; D gene uncertain. The CDR3 is 12 amino acids. In germline, CDR1 is SGHDT, CDR2 YYEEEE. Trimming took off 6 bases at V and 6 bases at J, with 10 bases between the two ends. This CDR3 is CASTIGANEQFF. The CDR3 nucleotides read TGTGCCAGCACCATTGGAGCCAATGAGCAGTTCTTC.